A single sample is the source of the 10 T cell receptor beta chains below, sequenced in a study of immune evolution from preneoplasia to lung adenocarcinoma. Clones were read by immunoSEQ multiplex PCR, and TCRdb kept only the in-frame ones, dropping some. The sample carries more than 4,000 clones, around nine tenths recorded once. The source material was FFPE minimally invasive lung adenocarcinoma tissue. These receptors were obtained from a donor older than 65 with lung adenocarcinoma.

Comments on this clone: The sample holds other DNA sequences that translate to the same CDR3. V is TRBV6-5 and J is TRBJ1-1; a weak D match, TRBD1 (5 bases). CDR1 and CDR2 from the germline V gene are MNHEY and SVGAGI. CDR3 size: 14 residues. Trimming stripped 2 bases from V and 2 bases from J, with 9 bases between. In DNA form, the CDR3 reads TGTGCCAGCAGTTACGGGGGGACTAACACTGAAGCTTTCTTT. The encoded protein is CASSYGGTNTEAFF.

The J gene is TRBJ2-7, the V gene TRBV28, with 8 bases lining up with TRBD2. This CDR3 comprises 15 residues. CDR1 is MDHEN, CDR2 SYDVKM, per germline. Trimming removed 8 bases from V and 2 bases from J; junction bases left unmatched: 11. CDR3 nucleotides: TGTGCCAGCGGAAAAATACTAGCGGCTACCTACGAGCAGTACTTC. Its protein is CASGKILAATYEQYF. Variable domain in full (rest from reference TRBV28 and TRBJ2-7): DVKVTQSSRYLVKRTGEKVFLECVQDMDHENMFWYRQDPGLGLRLIYFSYDVKMKEKGDIPEGYSVSREKKERFSLILESASTNQTSMYLCASGKILAATYEQYFGPGTRLTVT.

The rearrangement uses TRBV7-2 and TRBJ2-1, with D unresolved. The CDR3 has 13 residues. Germline values: CDR1 SGHTA, CDR2 FQGNSA. Trimming left V 2 bases short and J 8 bases short, with 10 bases between. CDR3 residues: CASSLFSSDEQFF. The CDR3 region has the DNA TGTGCCAGCAGCTTATTCAGCTCCGATGAGCAGTTCTTC. Using reference TRBV7-2 and TRBJ2-1 for the parts outside the CDR3, the full variable domain is GAGVSQSPSNKVTEKGKDVELRCDPISGHTALYWYRQSLGQGLEFLIYFQGNSAPDKSGLPSDRFSAERTGGSVSTLTIQRTQQEDSAVYLCASSLFSSDEQFFGPGTRLTVL.

The V call is TRBV18, the J call TRBJ1-1; tentative D call: TRBD1 (5 bases). This CDR3 comprises 16 residues. V was pared by 3 bases and J by 5 bases, with 19 bases between. Germline V gene sequence: CDR1 KGHSH, CDR2 LQKENI. The CDR3 protein is CASSPLSGSLRTEAFF. The DNA of the CDR3 is TGTGCCAGCTCACCCTTATCAGGGTCCCTGAGGACTGAAGCTTTCTTT.

V usage is TRBV20-1 and J usage is TRBJ2-7; D gene uncertain. Trimming removed 4 bases at V and 5 bases at J, with 0 bases between. The CDR3 runs 8 residues. Germline V gene sequence: CDR1 DFQATT, CDR2 SNEGSKA (reference sequence). CDR3: CSANEQYF. DNA of the CDR3: TGCAGTGCTAACGAGCAGTACTTC.

The rearrangement links TRBV7-2 to TRBJ2-7; tentative D call: TRBD2 (6 bases). Germline assignment: CDR1 SGHTA and CDR2 FQGNSA. This CDR3 comprises 12 residues. V was pared by 5 bases and J by 10 bases, with 15 bases between. The CDR3 DNA reads TGTGCCAGCAGCCTCCTTGGGGGGTCCCAGTACTTC. It is translated as CASSLLGGSQYF.

The genes are TRBV30 and TRBJ1-2; 7 bases line up with TRBD1. The J segment lost 8 bases and the V segment lost 2 bases, leaving 8 bases of the junction unmatched. CDR3 size: 13 residues. In germline, CDR1 is GTSNPN, CDR2 SVGIG (reference sequence). The CDR3 coding sequence is TGTGCCTGGAGTTCCTTGACAGGGATGGGCTACACCTTC. It codes for CAWSSLTGMGYTF.

The CDR3 here is CASRNSQYSNQPQHF. The CDR3 nucleotides read TGTGCCAGCAGAAATAGCCAGTATAGCAATCAGCCCCAGCATTTT. V is TRBV6-5 and J is TRBJ1-5; D is unclear. The germline V gene encodes CDR1 MNHEY and CDR2 SVGAGI. Trimming removed 6 bases from V and 0 bases from J, with 12 bases in between. The CDR3 is 15 amino acids.

This chain connects TRBV28 to TRBJ2-7, with 9 positions matching TRBD2. Trimming took 8 bases from V and 5 from J; bases not matched to a gene: 7. Per germline, CDR1 MDHEN and CDR2 SYDVKM. The CDR3 sequence is 13 residues long. CDR3 residues: CASYSGSINEQYF. In DNA form, the CDR3 reads TGTGCCAGCTATAGCGGGAGTATAAACGAGCAGTACTTC.

This clone appeared a few times. J is TRBJ1-5 and V is TRBV6-1, with no clear D. The V end lost 7 bases, the J end lost 2 bases, and 9 bases lay between the germline ends. Germline-derived CDR1 and CDR2 are MNHNS and SASEGT. The CDR3 totals 13 residues. CDR3: CASMLVGNQPQHF. The CDR3 DNA reads as TGTGCCAGCATGTTGGTAGGCAATCAGCCCCAGCATTTT.